This T cell receptor beta chain was obtained from a study of cytomegalovirus exposure and HLA in healthy donors. Regarding the study as a whole: V- and J-gene trimming of TCR beta was linked (in a later analysis) to a missense DCLRE1C variant.

This clone was recorded a few times. Its antigen is currently unknown. A read error is the likely source, as a far larger clone sits one nucleotide away. Other DNA sequences in the sample encode the same CDR3. The PCR had 60 Vbeta and 13 Jbeta primers. Only in-frame clones appear in the TCRdb table, and some are missing; sequencing was by immunoSEQ multiplex PCR. The sample holds about 150,000 clones; about 70% are singletons and the top ten take about 10%. This CDR3 region has 16 residues. The germline CDR1 and CDR2 sequences are SGHTS and YDEGEE. The TCR originated in a man aged 25 to 40 in good health and CMV-seropositive. Source material: PBMCs. The chain uses TRBV5-8 and TRBJ2-7; TRBD2 matches at 8 bases. Written as DNA, the CDR3 is TGTGCTAGCAGCTTGGATGGTCAAGCGGGAGATGACGAGCAGTACTTC. Amino acids: CASSLDGQAGDDEQYF.